The T cell receptor beta chain described here comes from a study of human CD8 memory T cell subsets. Negative magnetic separation was used for the enrichment of total CD8+ T cells. RNA was obtained from duplicate vials of roughly 140,000 sorted CD8+ T cells per subset. TCR beta libraries were made by UMI-labeled 5' RACE. One entry per CDR3 protein, without DNA, is what TCRdb gives after re-calling the 5' RACE reads. In total, the table holds some 9,600 distinct CDR3 sequences. Germline V lookup: CDR1 DFQATT, CDR2 SNEGSKA (reference sequence). CDR3 length equals 13 residues. Study results and caveats: This study determined the sequences of T cell receptor beta chains and of no other chains.

Of note for this clonotype: Antigen unknown.

The sample taken for sequencing was CD8+ stem-like memory T cells (TSCM and TCM) sorted from PBMCs. Subset reported: stem-like memory CD8 T cells (TSTEM), CCR7+ PD-1- TIGIT-. The chain combines TRBV20-1 with TRBJ2-7; TCRdb gives TRBD1 as the D gene, but with no DNA this cannot be confirmed. The sequence was obtained from a human donor in good health. The CDR3 sequence: CSGRDSYSYEQYF.